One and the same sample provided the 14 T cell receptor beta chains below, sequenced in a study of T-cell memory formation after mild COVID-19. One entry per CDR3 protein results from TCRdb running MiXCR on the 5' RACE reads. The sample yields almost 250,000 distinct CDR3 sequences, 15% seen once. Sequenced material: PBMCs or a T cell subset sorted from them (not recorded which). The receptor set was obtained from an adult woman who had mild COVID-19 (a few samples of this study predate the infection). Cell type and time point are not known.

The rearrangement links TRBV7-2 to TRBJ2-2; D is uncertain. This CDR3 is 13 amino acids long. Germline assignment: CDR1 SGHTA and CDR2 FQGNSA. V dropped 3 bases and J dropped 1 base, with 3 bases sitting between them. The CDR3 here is CASSFENTGELFF. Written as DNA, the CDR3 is TGTGCCAGCAGCTTCGAGAACACCGGGGAGCTGTTTTTT.

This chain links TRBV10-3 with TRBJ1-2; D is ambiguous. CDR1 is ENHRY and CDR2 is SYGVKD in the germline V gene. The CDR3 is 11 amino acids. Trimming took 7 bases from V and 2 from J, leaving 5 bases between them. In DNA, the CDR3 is TGTGCCATCATGGGGAACTATGGCTACACCTTC. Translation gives CAIMGNYGYTF.

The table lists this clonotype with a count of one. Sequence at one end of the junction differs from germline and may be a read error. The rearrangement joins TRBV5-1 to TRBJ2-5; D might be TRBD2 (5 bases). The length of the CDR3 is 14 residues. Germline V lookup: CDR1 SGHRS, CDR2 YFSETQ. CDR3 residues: CAGSFGVPQETQYF. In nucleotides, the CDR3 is TGCGCCGGCAGCTTCGGGGTGCCCCAAGAGACCCAGTACTTC.

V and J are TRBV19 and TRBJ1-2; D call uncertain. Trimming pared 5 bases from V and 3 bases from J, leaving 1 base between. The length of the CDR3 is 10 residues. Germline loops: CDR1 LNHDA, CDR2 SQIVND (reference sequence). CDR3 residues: CASSHYGYTF. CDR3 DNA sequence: TGTGCCAGTAGTCACTATGGCTACACCTTC.

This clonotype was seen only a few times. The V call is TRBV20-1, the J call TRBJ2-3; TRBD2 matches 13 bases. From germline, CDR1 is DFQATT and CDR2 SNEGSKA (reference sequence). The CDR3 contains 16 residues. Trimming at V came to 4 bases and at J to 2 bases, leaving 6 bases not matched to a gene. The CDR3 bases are TGCAGTGCTACTTCTGGACTAGCGGGGGTCACAGATACGCAGTATTTT. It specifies CSATSGLAGVTDTQYF.

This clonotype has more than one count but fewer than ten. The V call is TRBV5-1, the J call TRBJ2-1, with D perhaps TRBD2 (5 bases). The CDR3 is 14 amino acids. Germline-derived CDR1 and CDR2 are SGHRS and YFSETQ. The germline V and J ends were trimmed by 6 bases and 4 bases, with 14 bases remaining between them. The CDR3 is CASKTAETYNEQFF. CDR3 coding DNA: TGCGCCAGCAAAACAGCGGAGACATACAATGAGCAGTTCTTC.

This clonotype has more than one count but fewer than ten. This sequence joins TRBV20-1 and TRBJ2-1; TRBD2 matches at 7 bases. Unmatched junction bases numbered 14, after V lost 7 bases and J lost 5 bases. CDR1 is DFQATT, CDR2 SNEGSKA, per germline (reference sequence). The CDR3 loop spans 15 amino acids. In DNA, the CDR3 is TGCAGTGAATCTAGGGCGGCGGGGGAAAACAATGAGCAGTTCTTC. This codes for CSESRAAGENNEQFF.

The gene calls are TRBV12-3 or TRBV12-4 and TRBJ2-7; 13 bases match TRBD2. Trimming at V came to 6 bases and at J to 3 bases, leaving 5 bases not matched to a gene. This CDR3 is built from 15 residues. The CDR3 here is CASSRLAGGVYEQYF. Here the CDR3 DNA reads TGTGCCAGCAGCCGACTAGCGGGAGGTGTCTACGAGCAGTACTTC.

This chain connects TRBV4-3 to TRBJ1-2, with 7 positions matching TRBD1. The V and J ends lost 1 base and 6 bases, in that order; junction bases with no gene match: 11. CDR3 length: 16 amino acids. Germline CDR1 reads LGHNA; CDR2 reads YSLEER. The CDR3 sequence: CASSQVGLQGTHGYTF. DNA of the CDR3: TGCGCCAGCAGCCAAGTGGGGTTACAGGGGACGCATGGCTACACCTTC.

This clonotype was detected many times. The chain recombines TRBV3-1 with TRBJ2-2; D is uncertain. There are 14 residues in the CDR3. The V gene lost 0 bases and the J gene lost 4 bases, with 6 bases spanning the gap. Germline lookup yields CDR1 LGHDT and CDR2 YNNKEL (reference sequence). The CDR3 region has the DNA TGTGCCAGCAGCCAAGAGAGAGTCACCGGGGAGCTGTTTTTT. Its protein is CASSQERVTGELFF.

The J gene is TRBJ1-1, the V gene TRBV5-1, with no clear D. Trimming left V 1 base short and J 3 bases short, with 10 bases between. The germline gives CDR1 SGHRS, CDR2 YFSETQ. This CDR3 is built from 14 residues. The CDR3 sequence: CASSLSGKDTEAFF. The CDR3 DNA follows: TGCGCCAGCAGCTTGTCCGGGAAGGACACTGAAGCTTTCTTT.

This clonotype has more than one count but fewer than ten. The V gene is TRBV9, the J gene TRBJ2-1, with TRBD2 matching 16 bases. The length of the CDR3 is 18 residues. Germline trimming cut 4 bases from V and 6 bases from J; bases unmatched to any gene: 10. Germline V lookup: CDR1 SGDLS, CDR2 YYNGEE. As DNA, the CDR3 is TGTGCCAGCAGCCCACTGGGACTAGCGGGAGGGTTCAGCAATGAGCAGTTCTTC. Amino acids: CASSPLGLAGGFSNEQFF.

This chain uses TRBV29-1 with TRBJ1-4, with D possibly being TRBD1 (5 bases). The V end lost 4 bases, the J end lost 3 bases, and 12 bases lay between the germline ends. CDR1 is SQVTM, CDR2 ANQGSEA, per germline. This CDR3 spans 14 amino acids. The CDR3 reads CSVVIGGPNEKLFF. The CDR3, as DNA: TGCAGCGTTGTAATCGGGGGTCCTAATGAAAAACTGTTTTTT.

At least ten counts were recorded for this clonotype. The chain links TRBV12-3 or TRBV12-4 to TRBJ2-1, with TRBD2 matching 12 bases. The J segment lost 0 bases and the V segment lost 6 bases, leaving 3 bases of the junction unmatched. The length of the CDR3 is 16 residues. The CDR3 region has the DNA TGTGCCAGCAGCCTAGCGGGGGGGAGCTCCTACAATGAGCAGTTCTTC. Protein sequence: CASSLAGGSSYNEQFF.